This entry concerns a single TCR beta chain. Its antigen is undetermined. This specimen belongs to a study of cytomegalovirus exposure and HLA in healthy donors. Across the whole study: The 600 to 800 first-cohort repertoires shared a platform with the 120 validation repertoires, as reported in a later analysis. Overall study findings and caveats: Published work reported that the classifier diagnosed cytomegalovirus status with high specificity and sensitivity.

The donors were in the roughly 110-subject validation cohort; that cohort was separate from the roughly 660-subject first cohort. With V trimmed by 8 bases and J by 7 bases, 9 bases remained unmatched. The CDR3 is 14 amino acids. Germline V gene lookup returns CDR1 MNHNS and CDR2 SASEGT. Only in-frame clones appear in the TCRdb table, and some are missing; sequencing was by immunoSEQ multiplex PCR. Among 300,000 to 450,000 clones listed, more than 80% were seen once. Sequencing was performed on PBMCs. The rearrangement uses TRBV6-1 and TRBJ1-5; 9 bases are shared with TRBD1. The source of this sequence is a young woman in good health and CMV-seronegative. CDR3 sequence reads: CASERQGGSQPQHF. The CDR3 coding sequence is TGTGCCAGCGAGAGACAGGGGGGCAGCCAGCCCCAGCATTTT.